Below, 3 T cell receptor beta chains from the same sample are listed, as sequenced in a study of spatial heterogeneity in lung cancer. Study findings and constraints: Mutation counts in tumors were tracked by counts of expanded intratumoral alpha and beta TCRs.

Each CDR3 protein gets one entry after TCRdb re-called the 5' RACE reads with MiXCR. The sample lists about 100,000 distinct CDR3 sequences; 4.4% were seen once. The time point is: sample taken at primary tumor resection. These TCRs' antigens remain unknown. The sequencing used lung tumor tissue, collected at surgery. Receptors were obtained from a male donor with early-stage non-small cell lung cancer.

The chain joins TRBV6-1 to TRBJ1-1, with TRBD1 identical over 7 bases. The trim removed 1 base at V and 1 base at J, leaving 3 bases unmatched. The CDR3 runs 15 residues. Germline V lookup: CDR1 MNHNS, CDR2 SASEGT. CDR3 in amino acids: CASSEVGGPNTEAFF. The CDR3 DNA is TGTGCCAGCAGTGAAGTAGGGGGCCCGAACACTGAAGCTTTCTTT.

This clonotype was detected many times. V is TRBV6-5 and J is TRBJ2-5; TRBD2 matches at 7 bases. The CDR3 runs 13 residues. The trim removed 7 bases at V and 5 bases at J, leaving 7 bases unmatched. Germline CDR1 reads MNHEY; CDR2 reads SVGAGI. CDR3 DNA: TGTGCCAGCACCTTCAGGGAGGGCGAGACCCAGTACTTC. It encodes CASTFREGETQYF.

Worth noting for this clonotype: Without the conserved terminal phenylalanine or tryptophan, this CDR3 likely stems from a read error. V and J are TRBV7-9 and TRBJ1-1; D not resolved. The CDR3 covers 11 residues. Germline V gene data show CDR1 as SEHNR and CDR2 as FQNEAQ (reference sequence). V dropped 1 base and J dropped 7 bases, with 4 bases sitting between them. CDR3 bases: TGTGCCAGCAGCTTAGAACGTGAAGCTTTCTTA. Its translation is CASSLEREAFL.